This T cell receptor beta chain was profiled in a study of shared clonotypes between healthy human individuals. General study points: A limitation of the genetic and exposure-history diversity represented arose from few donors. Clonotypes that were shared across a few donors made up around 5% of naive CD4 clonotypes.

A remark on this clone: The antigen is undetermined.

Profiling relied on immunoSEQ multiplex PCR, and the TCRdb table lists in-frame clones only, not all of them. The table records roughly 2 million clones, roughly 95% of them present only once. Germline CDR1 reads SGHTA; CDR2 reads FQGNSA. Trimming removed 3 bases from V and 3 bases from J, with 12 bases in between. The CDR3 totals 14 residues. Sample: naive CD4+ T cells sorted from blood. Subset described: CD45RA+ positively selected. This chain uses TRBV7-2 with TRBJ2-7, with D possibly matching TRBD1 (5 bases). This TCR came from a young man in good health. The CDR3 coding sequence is TGTGCCAGCAGCTTGGGCAGGGTTGGCTACGAGCAGTACTTC. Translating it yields CASSLGRVGYEQYF.